The clone carrying this TCR beta chain was seen once. Genomic DNA from each subset was divided evenly over several immunoSEQ plates. Libraries were prepared by immunoSEQ multiplex PCR; TCRdb keeps only in-frame clonotypes and omits some of them. The sample lists just over 2,000,000 clones, about 95% occurring once. The data belong to a study of shared clonotypes between healthy human individuals. On the study more broadly: CD8 memory received one plate per donor, CD8 naive two, CD4 memory three and CD4 naive three.

The sequencing sample was made of naive CD4+ T cells sorted from blood. Subset meaning: CD45RA+ positively selected. This TCR was recovered from a man younger than 35 in good health.

The CDR3 bases are TGTGCCAGCAGCCCAAATACAGGGGTGGGGGAAAAACTGTTTTTT. As protein: CASSPNTGVGEKLFF. The J gene is TRBJ1-4, the V gene TRBV7-9; TRBD1 matches at 7 bases. Germline lookup yields CDR1 SEHNR and CDR2 FQNEAQ (reference sequence). V was clipped by 5 bases and J by 8 bases; unmatched bases: 11. CDR3 length equals 15 residues.